This T cell receptor (beta chain) emerged from a study of blood T cell repertoires in COVID-19. The wider study: Nucleic acid was either cDNA or gDNA, and it came from T cells, B-cell-depleted T cells, or PBMCs.

This clone was detected only once. Using immunoSEQ multiplex PCR, the repertoire was profiled, and TCRdb retains in-frame clones only, with some absent. The profile shows 90,000 to 130,000 clones, over 75% of them singletons. Germline values: CDR1 SGHRS, CDR2 YFSETQ. The CDR3 totals 16 residues. The V and J ends lost 4 bases and 8 bases, in that order; junction bases with no gene match: 13. Sequencing was carried out using peripheral blood. The clonotype was recovered from an older woman with acute or convalescent COVID-19. The chain links TRBV5-1 to TRBJ1-4; TRBD1 agrees at 8 bases. DNA of the CDR3: TGCGCCAGCAGCCCAGGGACAGGCCCAACGGGAGAAAAACTGTTTTTT. It yields the protein CASSPGTGPTGEKLFF.